Shown below are 14 T cell receptor beta chains from a single sample sequenced in a study of beta chain features in type 1 diabetes. The investigators reverse transcribed all of the isolated RNA, so they sequenced expressed TCRB transcripts. TCRdb's table, derived via immunoSEQ multiplex PCR, lists solely in-frame clones and lacks some. The sample yields 120,000 to 150,000 clones, about 9.4% seen once. The source material was naive CD4+ T cells from blood. The receptors were sampled from a man between 18 and 29 years old in good health.

This clone appeared many times. This rearrangement joins TRBV10-3 to TRBJ2-1; possibly TRBD2 for D (6 bases). V shed 3 bases and J shed 8 bases, with 11 bases lying between them. The germline CDR1 and CDR2 sequences are ENHRY and SYGVKD. This CDR3 contains 13 residues. CDR3 residues: CAISEGTGDEQFF. The CDR3 nucleotides read TGTGCCATCAGTGAAGGGACTGGGGATGAGCAGTTCTTC.

V gene TRBV5-1 combines with J gene TRBJ2-7; D remains ambiguous. This CDR3 is built from 14 residues. V lost 0 bases and J 0 bases, leaving 7 bases between the germline ends. CDR1 and CDR2 from the germline V gene are SGHRS and YFSETQ. CDR3 DNA sequence: TGCGCCAGCAGCTTGGGTAGGAGCTCCTACGAGCAGTACTTC. Residues: CASSLGRSSYEQYF.

The chain has TRBV7-8 and TRBJ1-4, with 7 positions matching TRBD1. This CDR3 spans 12 amino acids. The V gene end was trimmed by 4 bases and the J gene end by 11 bases; junction bases not matched to a gene: 4. Looked up from germline, CDR1 is SGHVS and CDR2 is FQNEAQ. This CDR3 is CASSSGQDKLFF. CDR3 coding DNA: TGTGCCAGCAGCTCCGGACAGGACAAACTGTTTTTT.

In its sample, this clone was seen a few times. The V call is TRBV7-9, the J call TRBJ1-1; D unresolved. This CDR3 is 11 amino acids long. V lost 6 bases and J lost 6, with 8 bases in between. Germline CDR1 reads SEHNR; CDR2 reads FQNEAQ (reference sequence). This CDR3 is CASRATSEAFF. The CDR3 DNA follows: TGTGCCAGCAGAGCTACGTCTGAAGCTTTCTTT.

The chain has TRBV10-2 and TRBJ2-5; possible D gene TRBD2, 5 bases. V was clipped by 1 base and J by 7 bases, with 13 bases between them. The germline CDR1 and CDR2 sequences are WSHSY and SAAADI. This CDR3 is 14 amino acids long. The CDR3 sequence: CASSEWRAEGTQYF. Written as DNA, the CDR3 is TGCGCCAGCAGTGAGTGGCGGGCCGAGGGGACCCAGTACTTC.

A few counts support this clone. V is TRBV20-1 and J is TRBJ1-2; no definite D call. V was shortened by 5 bases and J by 4 bases, with 5 bases between the two germline ends. Germline values: CDR1 DFQATT, CDR2 SNEGSKA (reference sequence). This CDR3 region has 10 residues. The CDR3 reads CSADFYGYTF. DNA of the CDR3: TGCAGTGCTGACTTCTATGGCTACACCTTC.

Points on this clone: The sample carries other DNA sequences with the same CDR3. The chain carries TRBV7-9 and TRBJ2-7; unclear D gene. The length of the CDR3 is 13 residues. Trimming removed 1 base from V and 6 bases from J, with 10 bases in between. Germline V gene lookup returns CDR1 SEHNR and CDR2 FQNEAQ (reference sequence). The CDR3 protein is CASSLVRSGEQYF. The CDR3 region has the DNA TGTGCCAGCAGCTTAGTTCGTAGTGGCGAGCAGTACTTC.

This clone was detected only a few times. The chain employs TRBV29-1 and TRBJ2-3; TRBD2 matches at 7 bases. Trimming cost V 6 bases and J 0 bases; bases outside gene matches: 3. CDR3 size: 13 residues. The germline V gene encodes CDR1 SQVTM and CDR2 ANQGSEA. CDR3 nucleotides: TGCAGCGTCAACGGGGGGAGCACAGATACGCAGTATTTT. It yields the protein CSVNGGSTDTQYF.

This clone turned up a few times. The chain couples TRBV7-9 to TRBJ2-7; TRBD2 is a possible D gene (6 bases). CDR1 and CDR2 from the germline V gene are SEHNR and FQNEAQ (reference sequence). The CDR3 sequence is 15 residues long. V lost 2 bases to trimming and J lost 1 base, with 12 bases between them. The CDR3 reads CASSLPSGGSYEQYF. The CDR3 region has the DNA TGTGCCAGCAGCTTACCCTCCGGAGGGTCCTACGAGCAGTACTTC.

This clone was picked up a small number of times. The V and J genes are TRBV19 and TRBJ2-7; 9 bases are shared with TRBD1. V gave up 3 bases and J gave up 3 bases; unmatched junction bases: 12. There are 17 residues in the CDR3. CDR1 LNHDA and CDR2 SQIVND come from the germline V gene (reference sequence). CDR3 sequence: CASSIEVPGQGGYEQYF. The CDR3 DNA reads TGTGCCAGTAGTATCGAGGTACCGGGACAGGGAGGCTACGAGCAGTACTTC.

This clone appeared a few times. This chain links TRBV7-9 with TRBJ2-1, with TRBD2 identical over 8 bases. Germline CDR1 is SEHNR and CDR2 is FQNEAQ (reference sequence). The CDR3 is 15 residues long. V dropped 5 bases and J dropped 0; count of bases not matched to a gene: 3. DNA for the CDR3: TGTGCCAGCAGCCTGACTAGCGTCTCCTACAATGAGCAGTTCTTC. Its protein is CASSLTSVSYNEQFF.

This sequence joins TRBV5-6 and TRBJ1-4; D may be TRBD1 (6 bases). Germline CDR1 and CDR2: SGHDT and YYEEEE. V was clipped by 5 bases and J by 2 bases, with 13 bases between them. There are 15 residues in the CDR3. The chain's CDR3 is CASSFGTTTNEKLFF. The CDR3, as DNA: TGTGCCAGCAGTTTCGGGACAACTACTAATGAAAAACTGTTTTTT.

The chain links TRBV5-6 to TRBJ1-5; 7 nucleotides match TRBD1. Germline V gene data show CDR1 as SGHDT and CDR2 as YYEEEE. There are 14 residues in the CDR3. J lost 9 bases, V lost 0 bases, and 6 bases had no gene match. The CDR3 region has the DNA TGTGCCAGCAGCTTGGGACAGGGCGTGGGGCCCCAGCATTTT. It yields the protein CASSLGQGVGPQHF.

The rearrangement uses TRBV28 and TRBJ1-2, with a possible D match to TRBD1 (6 bases). V was trimmed by 3 bases and J by 8 bases, leaving 16 bases between them. CDR1 is MDHEN and CDR2 is SYDVKM in the germline V gene. The CDR3 has 14 residues. In DNA, the CDR3 is TGTGCCAGCAGTTTCCAGGGGACGGTGTACGGCTACACCTTC. It is translated as CASSFQGTVYGYTF.